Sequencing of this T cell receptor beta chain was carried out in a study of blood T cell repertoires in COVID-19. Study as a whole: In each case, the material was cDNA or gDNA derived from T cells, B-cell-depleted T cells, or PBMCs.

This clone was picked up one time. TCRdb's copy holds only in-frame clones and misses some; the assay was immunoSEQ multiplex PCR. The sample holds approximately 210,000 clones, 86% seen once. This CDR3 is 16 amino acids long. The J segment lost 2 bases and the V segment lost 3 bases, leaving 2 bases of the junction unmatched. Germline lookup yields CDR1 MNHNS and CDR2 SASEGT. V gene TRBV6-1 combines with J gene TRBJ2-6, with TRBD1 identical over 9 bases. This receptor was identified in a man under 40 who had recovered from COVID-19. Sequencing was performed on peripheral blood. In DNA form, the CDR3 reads TGTGCCAGCAGTGATGACAGGGGGACTGGGGCCAACGTCCTGACTTTC. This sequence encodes CASSDDRGTGANVLTF.